The T cell receptor (beta chain) under discussion was sequenced for a study of T-cell reconstitution after alpha-beta-depleted transplantation in children. This clonotype was detected a few times. The V gene lost 7 bases and the J gene lost 0 bases, with 16 bases spanning the gap. The CDR3 has 16 residues. The germline V gene has CDR1 SGHTA and CDR2 FQGTGA. Construction of the TCRbeta library involved unique molecular identifiers. TCRdb processed the PCR reads anew with MiXCR; each CDR3 protein has one entry. This sample yields about 830,000 distinct CDR3 sequences, of which approximately 15% are seen a single time; approximately 5% belongs to the top ten.

Sequencing was performed on PBMCs, mostly from graft donor cells, taken 360 days after TCRalphabeta/CD19-depleted stem cell transplant. The TCR was taken from a male patient aged 5 to 17 who had a stem cell transplant for acute lymphoblastic leukemia, so the T cells may come from the graft donor. The rearrangement joins TRBV7-3 to TRBJ2-1; D unclear. CDR3 sequence (DNA): TGTGCCAGCACCCCAACAGCGCCGAGCTCCTACAATGAGCAGTTCTTC. This translates into CASTPTAPSSYNEQFF.